This T cell receptor (delta chain) was sequenced for a study of gamma-delta T cells after stem cell transplantation. V lost 0 bases and J 6 bases, leaving 22 bases between the germline ends. Per the germline V gene, CDR1 is GEAIGNYY and CDR2 is EKD. CDR3 length: 17 residues. TCRdb fed the RT-PCR reads into CATT to redo clone calling. The sample includes about 10,000 delta-chain clones, over 1% of them seen just once. This clone was seen a handful of times. This may arise from a read error, as a much more abundant clone is one base away. The TCR comes from a human donor. It is not recorded whose cells these are; they may come from a transplant donor. The specimen sequenced was gamma-delta T cells. The rearrangement links TRDV2 to TRDJ1, with a possible D match to TRDD3 (5 bases). The CDR3 region is CACDTLEGTSGVYKLIF. The DNA for the CDR3 is TGTGCCTGTGACACCCTGGAGGGTACCTCGGGGGTCTATAAACTCATCTTT.